These 11 T cell receptor beta chains were sequenced from one sample in a study of T cell changes during pregnancy in multiple sclerosis. Assay: immunoSEQ multiplex PCR; the TCRdb copy retains only in-frame clones and omits some. The top ten hold approximately 0.35% of the sample, which has about 52,000 clones, roughly nine tenths seen once. The sample was CD4+ T cells from peripheral blood mononuclear cells, taken before pregnancy. The receptors derive from a female donor with multiple sclerosis, enrolled in a pregnancy study.

The chain uses TRBV7-7 and TRBJ2-7; no clear D. The CDR3 totals 14 residues. V was cut by 1 base and J by 0 bases, with 7 bases left in between. The V gene's germline CDR1 is SSHAT and CDR2 FNYEAQ (reference sequence). CDR3 sequence reads: CASSLESNSYEQYF. The CDR3, as DNA: TGTGCCAGCAGCTTAGAAAGCAACTCCTACGAGCAGTACTTC.

The rearrangement uses TRBV19 and TRBJ1-1, with 7 positions matching TRBD1. Trimming at V came to 6 bases and at J to 4 bases, leaving 5 bases not matched to a gene. The CDR3 sequence is 13 residues long. CDR1 and CDR2 (germline): LNHDA, SQIVND (reference sequence). Here the CDR3 reads CASSPQGGTEAFF. Here the CDR3 DNA reads TGTGCCAGTAGCCCTCAGGGGGGCACTGAAGCTTTCTTT.

In DNA form, the CDR3 reads TGCAGCTGTGGACTAGCGGCAGATACGCAGTATTTT. It specifies CSCGLAADTQYF. The rearrangement joins TRBV29-1 to TRBJ2-3; 10 positions agree with TRBD2. CDR1 is SQVTM and CDR2 is ANQGSEA in the germline V gene. This CDR3 comprises 12 residues. Germline trimming cut 8 bases from V and 4 bases from J; bases unmatched to any gene: 3.

The V gene is TRBV7-2, the J gene TRBJ2-6, with D unclear. CDR3 length: 15 amino acids. Trimming removed 5 bases at V and 2 bases at J, with 10 bases between. The germline V gene encodes CDR1 SGHTA and CDR2 FQGNSA. The CDR3 coding sequence is TGTGCCAGCAGCCCCCCGAGAGCTGGGGCCAACGTCCTGACTTTC. It specifies CASSPPRAGANVLTF.

The V call is TRBV30, the J call TRBJ2-2; 15 positions match TRBD2. Trimming at V came to 3 bases and at J to 4 bases, leaving 3 bases not matched to a gene. The CDR3 runs to 16 residues. Germline loops: CDR1 GTSNPN, CDR2 SVGIG (reference sequence). Written as DNA, the CDR3 is TGTGCCTGGAGGAGGACTAGCGGGAGGGCCACCGGGGAGCTGTTTTTT. This sequence encodes CAWRRTSGRATGELFF. The variable domain in full, with the rest retrieved from reference TRBV30 and TRBJ2-2, is SQTIHQWPATLVQPVGSPLSLECTVEGTSNPNLYWYRQAAGRGLQLLFYSVGIGQISSEVPQNLSASRPQDRQFILSSKKLLLSDSGFYLCAWRRTSGRATGELFFGEGSRLTVL.

The J gene is TRBJ1-5, the V gene TRBV7-2; the D is unclear. The CDR3 loop spans 14 amino acids. Between the trimmed V and J ends, which lost 1 base and 3 bases, there was a span of 7 bases. The germline CDR1 and CDR2 sequences are SGHTA and FQGNSA. The CDR3 nucleotides are TGTGCCAGCAGCTTAGGGCAGTACAATCAGCCCCAGCATTTT. Translation: CASSLGQYNQPQHF.

The chain carries TRBV5-1 and TRBJ2-7, with 12 bases matching TRBD2. The trim removed 4 bases at V and 0 bases at J, leaving 8 bases unmatched. Germline V gene sequence: CDR1 SGHRS, CDR2 YFSETQ. The CDR3 has 17 amino acids. CDR3 bases: TGCGCCAGCAGCAAAGGGACTAGCGGGCTCATCTCCTACGAGCAGTACTTC. This codes for CASSKGTSGLISYEQYF.

The rearrangement joins TRBV14 to TRBJ2-1; 8 bases map to TRBD2. The trim removed 2 bases at V and 2 bases at J, leaving 11 bases unmatched. The V gene's germline CDR1 is SGHDN and CDR2 FVKESK. The CDR3 extends over 18 amino acids. DNA of the CDR3: TGTGCCAGCAGCCAAAATCCTAGCGGGCCCTTGACCTACAATGAGCAGTTCTTC. Translating it yields CASSQNPSGPLTYNEQFF. The full variable domain, completed using reference TRBV14 and TRBJ2-1, is EAGVTQFPSHSVIEKGQTVTLRCDPISGHDNLYWYRRVMGKEIKFLLHFVKESKQDESGMPNNRFLAERTGGTYSTLKVQPAELEDSGVYFCASSQNPSGPLTYNEQFFGPGTRLTVL.

The chain joins TRBV4-1 to TRBJ2-7, with 7 bases aligning to TRBD2. The CDR3 runs to 12 residues. Germline values: CDR1 MGHRA, CDR2 YSYEKL. J gave up 5 bases and V 7 bases, and 5 bases lay outside the gene matches. The CDR3 sequence: CASTGGGDEQYF. Here the CDR3 DNA reads TGCGCCAGCACCGGGGGAGGGGACGAGCAGTACTTC.

The V gene is TRBV19, the J gene TRBJ1-4, with 11 nucleotides matching TRBD1. The junction had 10 bases not matched to a gene; V was cut back by 3 bases and J by 7 bases. The CDR3 runs 17 residues. The germline V gene has CDR1 LNHDA and CDR2 SQIVND (reference sequence). CDR3 in amino acids: CASSIRSGTGGGEKLFF. DNA for the CDR3: TGTGCCAGTAGTATCCGATCCGGGACAGGGGGAGGTGAAAAACTGTTTTTT.

The chain couples TRBV6-6 to TRBJ2-5, with 8 bases aligning to TRBD2. This CDR3 is 16 amino acids long. The V segment lost 0 bases and the J segment 4 bases; nucleotides outside the gene matches: 7. CDR1 is MNHNY, CDR2 SVGAGI, per germline (reference sequence). CDR3 in DNA: TGTGCCAGCAGTTACTCCCCCAGCGGGAGTTCAGAGACCCAGTACTTC. Encoded protein: CASSYSPSGSSETQYF.